A single sample is the source of the 5 T cell receptor beta chains below, sequenced in a study of T cells expressing NK-cell markers. TCRdb re-called the 5' RACE reads and catalogs CDR3 proteins one per entry, DNA excluded. This listing includes some 120,000 distinct CDR3 sequences. The sample comprised blood T cells: a sorted CD56 or NKG2C T cell subset, CD4+ or CD8+ T cells, or bulk PBMC T cells (not recorded which). The receptors were sampled from a woman between 18 and 75 years old in good health.

The V call is TRBV4-3, the J call TRBJ2-1. The germline V gene encodes CDR1 LGHNA and CDR2 YSLEER. The CDR3 consists of 14 residues. CDR3 in amino acids: CASSQERSSNEQFF.

The J gene is TRBJ2-1, the V gene TRBV4-2; TCRdb gives TRBD2 as the D gene, but with no DNA this cannot be confirmed. The CDR3 extends over 15 amino acids. Per the germline V gene, CDR1 is LGHNA and CDR2 is YNFKEQ. CDR3: CASSSQLALPREQFF.

The V gene is TRBV10-3, the J gene TRBJ2-3; TCRdb picks TRBD1, but there is no DNA to check that call. Germline CDR1 and CDR2: ENHRY and SYGVKD. The CDR3 extends over 15 amino acids. Here the CDR3 reads CAIRGGASSTDTQYF.

The chain combines TRBV14 with TRBJ1-5. From germline, CDR1 is SGHDN and CDR2 FVKESK. The CDR3 covers 12 residues. The CDR3 region is CASSLTVGPQHF.

This chain connects TRBV2 to TRBJ2-2. This CDR3 region has 13 residues. CDR1 is SNHLY, CDR2 FYNNEI, per germline. The chain's CDR3 is CASSVPDTGELFF.